This T cell receptor beta chain appears in the sequencing data of a study of OX40 agonist ivuxolimab in advanced cancers. Study context: Patient treatment consisted of intravenous ivuxolimab administration every 2 weeks at 0.01 to 10 mg/kg. People who had prior anti-PD-1, anti-PD-L1 or anti-CTLA-4 therapy could take part, and around 39% had some.

Study-level findings and limits: Clonal expansion among partial responders at 0.1-3.0 mg/kg ranked near the lowest.

This clone was seen once. Its antigen is unknown. Here immunoSEQ multiplex PCR was the method, and the copy in TCRdb shows in-frame clones only, minus some. The sample contains tens of thousands of clones, around 84% of which appear only once. Germline CDR1 reads SGHTA; CDR2 reads FQGTGA. The CDR3 consists of 14 residues. V shed 5 bases and J shed 8 bases, with 17 bases lying between them. Sample: CD4+ or CD8+ T cells sorted from blood, taken in a trial of the OX40 agonist ivuxolimab. This chain joins TRBV7-3 and TRBJ2-3; D may correspond to TRBD1 or TRBD2 (6 bases each). The source is an adult with an advanced solid tumor such as melanoma, head and neck, liver or kidney cancer. CDR3 sequence: CASSPGAPSITQYF. The DNA for the CDR3 is TGTGCCAGCAGCCCGGGGGCGCCTTCAATTACGCAGTATTTT.